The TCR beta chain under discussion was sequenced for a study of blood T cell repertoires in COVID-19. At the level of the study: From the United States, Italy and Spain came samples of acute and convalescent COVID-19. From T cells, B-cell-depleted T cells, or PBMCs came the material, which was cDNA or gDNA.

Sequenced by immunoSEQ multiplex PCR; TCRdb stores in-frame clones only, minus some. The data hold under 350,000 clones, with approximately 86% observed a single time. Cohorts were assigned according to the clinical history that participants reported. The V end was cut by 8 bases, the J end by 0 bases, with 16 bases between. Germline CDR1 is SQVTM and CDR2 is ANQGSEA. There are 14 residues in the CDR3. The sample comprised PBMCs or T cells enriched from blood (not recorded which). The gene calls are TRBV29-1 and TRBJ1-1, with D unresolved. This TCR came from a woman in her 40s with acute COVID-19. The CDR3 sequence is CSHQAAIMNTEAFF. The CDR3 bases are TGCAGCCATCAGGCAGCCATTATGAACACTGAAGCTTTCTTT.